This TCR beta chain derives from a study of T cell responses to AZD1222 COVID-19 vaccine. V lost 8 bases, J lost 5 bases, and 7 bases lay in between. The length of the CDR3 is 12 residues. The protocol was immunoSEQ multiplex PCR, while the TCRdb copy is restricted to in-frame clones and leaves out a portion. The table includes around 130,000 clones, about 90% detected once. V usage is TRBV12-3 or TRBV12-4 and J usage is TRBJ1-6, with D possibly being TRBD1 (6 bases). The clonotype comes from an adult who received the AZD1222 COVID-19 vaccine. The specimen comprised peripheral blood, sampled 28 days after the second AZD1222 dose. The CDR3 DNA is TGTGCCAGCCACAGGGATAATTCACCCCTCCACTTT. This encodes CASHRDNSPLHF.